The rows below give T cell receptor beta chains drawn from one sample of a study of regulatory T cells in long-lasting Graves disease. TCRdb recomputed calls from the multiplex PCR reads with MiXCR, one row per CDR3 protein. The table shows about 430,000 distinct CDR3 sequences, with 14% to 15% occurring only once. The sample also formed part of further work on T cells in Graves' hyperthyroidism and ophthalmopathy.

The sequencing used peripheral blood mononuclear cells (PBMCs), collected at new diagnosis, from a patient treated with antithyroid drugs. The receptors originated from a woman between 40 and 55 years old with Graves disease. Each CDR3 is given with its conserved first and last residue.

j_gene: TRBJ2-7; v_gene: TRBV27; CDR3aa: CASSFGPSYEQYF
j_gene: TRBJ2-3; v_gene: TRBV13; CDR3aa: CASSPLGIDTQYF
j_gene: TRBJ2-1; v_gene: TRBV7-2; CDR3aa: CASSPSSGRHNEQFF
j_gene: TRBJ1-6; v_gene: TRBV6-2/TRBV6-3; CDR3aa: CASSYRELASPLHF
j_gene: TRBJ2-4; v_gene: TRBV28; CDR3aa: CASSTGSRRSKGLAKNIQYF
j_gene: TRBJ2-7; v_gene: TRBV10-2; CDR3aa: CASLEGSGRARYEQYF
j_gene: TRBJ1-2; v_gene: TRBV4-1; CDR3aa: CASSLRGGFGDTYGYTF
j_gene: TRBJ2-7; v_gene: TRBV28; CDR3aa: CASSPGGLAPGEQYF
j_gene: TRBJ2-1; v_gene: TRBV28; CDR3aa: CASSSAGTSWNEQFF
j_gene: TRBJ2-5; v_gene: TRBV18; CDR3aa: CASSPTIVATEETQYF
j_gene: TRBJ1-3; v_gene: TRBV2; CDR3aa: CASSEEGPRIYF
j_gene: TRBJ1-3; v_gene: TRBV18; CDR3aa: CASSPRGQPSSGNTIYF
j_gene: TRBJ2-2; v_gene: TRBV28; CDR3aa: CASSSGLAGVIVTGELFF
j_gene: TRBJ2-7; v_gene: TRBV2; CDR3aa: CASSVGSGGTYEQYF
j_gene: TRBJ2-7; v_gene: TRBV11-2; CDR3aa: CASTTLAGVYEQYF
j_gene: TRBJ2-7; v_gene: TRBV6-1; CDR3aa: CASSTGHEQYF
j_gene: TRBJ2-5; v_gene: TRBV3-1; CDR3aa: CASSQGGARGGETQYF
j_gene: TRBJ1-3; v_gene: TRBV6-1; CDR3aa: CASSPLGISGNTIYF
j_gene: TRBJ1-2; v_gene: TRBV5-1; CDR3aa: CASSETVTGVFNYGYTF
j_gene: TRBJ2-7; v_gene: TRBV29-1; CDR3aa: CSVGTSGSYEQYF
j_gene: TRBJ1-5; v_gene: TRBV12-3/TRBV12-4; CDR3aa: CASSPEGNQPQHF
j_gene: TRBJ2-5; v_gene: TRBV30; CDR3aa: CAWGTEETQYF
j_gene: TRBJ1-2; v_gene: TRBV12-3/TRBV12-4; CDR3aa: CASSFEGGYGYTF
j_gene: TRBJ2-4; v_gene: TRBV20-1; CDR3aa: CSASPSGGGIGAGGEDIQYF
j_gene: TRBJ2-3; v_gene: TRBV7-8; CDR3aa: CASSLARLPKTRPSTDTQYF
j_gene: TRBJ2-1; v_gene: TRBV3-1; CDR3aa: CASSQEGWELTNEQFF
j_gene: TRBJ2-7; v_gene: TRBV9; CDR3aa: CASSAGLAGTYEQYF
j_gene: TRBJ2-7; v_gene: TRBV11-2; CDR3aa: CASSRRLARPYEQYF
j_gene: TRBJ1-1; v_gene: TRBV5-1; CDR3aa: CASSLLVDAQTNTEAFF
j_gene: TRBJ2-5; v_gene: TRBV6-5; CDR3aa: CASSYPGEPQETQYF
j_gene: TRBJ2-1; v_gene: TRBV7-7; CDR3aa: CASSVQGASYNEQFF
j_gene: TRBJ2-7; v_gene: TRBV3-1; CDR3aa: CASGTSSSYEQYF
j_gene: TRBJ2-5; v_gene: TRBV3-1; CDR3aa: CASSQAVGGAETQYF
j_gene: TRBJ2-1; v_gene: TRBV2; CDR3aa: CASNPQGSSYNEQFF
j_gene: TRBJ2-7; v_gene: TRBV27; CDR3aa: CASSSPGAEGLEQYF
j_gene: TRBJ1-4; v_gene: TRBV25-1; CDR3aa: CASSERGATNEKLFF
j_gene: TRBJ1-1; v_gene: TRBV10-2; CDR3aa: CASTAWEDPEAFF
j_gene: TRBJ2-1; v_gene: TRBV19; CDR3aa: CATLGRDYNEQFF
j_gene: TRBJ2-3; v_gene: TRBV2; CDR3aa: CASSQGETDTQYF
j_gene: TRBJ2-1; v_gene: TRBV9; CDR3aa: CASSASSGRVGNEQFF
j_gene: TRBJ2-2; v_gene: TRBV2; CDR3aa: CASKGSSGGELFF
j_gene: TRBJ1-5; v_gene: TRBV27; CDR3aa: CASSLFSLSNQPQHF
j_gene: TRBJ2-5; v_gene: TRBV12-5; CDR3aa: CASGLVGRETQYF
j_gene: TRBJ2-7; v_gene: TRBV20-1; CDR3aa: CSASAGSYEQYF
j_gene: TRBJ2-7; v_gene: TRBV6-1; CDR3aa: CASSPVSGTYEQYF
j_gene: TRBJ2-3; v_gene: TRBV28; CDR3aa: CASTGLAGTSTDTQYF
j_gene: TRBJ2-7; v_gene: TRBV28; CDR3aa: CASSFVRGGSYEQYF
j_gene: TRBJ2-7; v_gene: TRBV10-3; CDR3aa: CAIRSGASGSYEQYF
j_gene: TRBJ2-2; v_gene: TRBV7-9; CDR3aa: CASSPRQSGELFF
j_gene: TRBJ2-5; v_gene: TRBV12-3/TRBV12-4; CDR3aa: CASINRQGETQYF
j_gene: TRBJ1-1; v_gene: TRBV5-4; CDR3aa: CASSLPGEGTEAFF
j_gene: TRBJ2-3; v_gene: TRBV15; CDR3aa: CATSRGPVTDTQYF
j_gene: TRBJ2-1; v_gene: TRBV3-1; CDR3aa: CASSQDSGSEQFF
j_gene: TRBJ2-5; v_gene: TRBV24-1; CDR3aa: CATSDPPTRGVETQYF
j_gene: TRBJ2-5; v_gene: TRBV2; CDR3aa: CASKPERSSYQETQYF
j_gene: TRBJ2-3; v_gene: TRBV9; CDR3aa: CASSAGTADTQYF
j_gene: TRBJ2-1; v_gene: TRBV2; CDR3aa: CASSEGTSGSFYNEQFF
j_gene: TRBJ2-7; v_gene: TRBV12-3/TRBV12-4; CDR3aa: CASSWGSGQGNPYEQYF
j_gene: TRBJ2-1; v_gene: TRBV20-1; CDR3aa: CSARAKTSGSSYNEQFF